This T cell receptor beta chain was recovered during a study of control samples from healthy donors and cancer patients. The CDR3 contains 16 residues. Germline V CDR1 and CDR2: LGHNA, YSLEER. Trimming left V 0 bases short and J 8 bases short, with 16 bases between. Only in-frame clones appear in the TCRdb table, and some are missing; sequencing was by immunoSEQ multiplex PCR. This sample has 45,000 to 60,000 clones, with 85% to 95% found just once. The chain joins TRBV4-3 to TRBJ2-2; D possibly corresponds to TRBD1 (6 bases). This TCR was recovered from a man aged 25 to 40 with colorectal cancer. The sequencing input was PBMCs. CDR3 nucleotides: TGCGCCAGCAGCCAAGATATGCCAGGGGCCCGTGGGGAGCTGTTTTTT. Protein sequence: CASSQDMPGARGELFF.